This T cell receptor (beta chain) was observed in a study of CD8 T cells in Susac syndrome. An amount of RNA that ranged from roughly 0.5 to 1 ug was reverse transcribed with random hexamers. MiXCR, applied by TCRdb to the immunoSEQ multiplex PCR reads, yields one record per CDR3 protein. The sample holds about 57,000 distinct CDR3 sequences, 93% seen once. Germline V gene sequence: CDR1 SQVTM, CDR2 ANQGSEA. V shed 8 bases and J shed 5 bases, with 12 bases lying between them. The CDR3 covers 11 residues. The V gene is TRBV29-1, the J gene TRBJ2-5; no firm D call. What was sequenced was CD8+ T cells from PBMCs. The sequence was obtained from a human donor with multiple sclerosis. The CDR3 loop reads CSTLSSETQYF. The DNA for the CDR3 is TGCAGCACCCTCAGCTCGGAGACCCAGTACTTC.